The sequence of this T cell receptor (beta chain) was determined in a study of blood T cell repertoires in COVID-19. Some clones are missing from TCRdb's copy, which holds only in-frame ones; the method was immunoSEQ multiplex PCR. Among about 190,000 clones, 83% were seen once, and the ten largest hold around 6.5%. V lost 4 bases and J lost 1; bases outside the gene matches: 5. Germline CDR1 and CDR2: LNHDA and SQIVND (reference sequence). CDR3 size: 15 residues. The sample was peripheral blood. This clonotype was sampled from a woman in her thirties or forties with acute or convalescent COVID-19. The chain is built from TRBV19 and TRBJ1-1; 8 bases agree with TRBD1. The CDR3 bases are TGTGCCAGTAGTAGGGACAGGTGGGGGAACACTGAAGCTTTCTTT. It encodes CASSRDRWGNTEAFF.